Presented here are 6 T cell receptor beta chains from one specimen sequenced in a study of CD8 T cells in ankylosing spondylitis. Study-level findings and limits: Characteristic of ankylosing spondylitis blood, it appeared, was a TCR beta motif comprising several highly homologous variants.

No antigens are known for them. MiXCR, run by TCRdb on the 5' RACE reads, gives a single entry per CDR3 protein. This table holds about 800,000 distinct CDR3 sequences, 10% to 15% found once. Material: blood, either unsorted or a sorted T cell fraction (not recorded which). The source is a male donor with ankylosing spondylitis.

This clonotype was picked up many times. J is TRBJ1-5 and V is TRBV4-1; D remains unclear. In germline, CDR1 is MGHRA, CDR2 YSYEKL. Trimming removed 0 bases from V and 1 base from J, with 13 bases in between. There are 17 residues in the CDR3. The DNA for the CDR3 is TGCGCCAGCAGCCAAGATCAACGGCAGTACAGCAATCAGCCCCAGCATTTT. Translated, it gives CASSQDQRQYSNQPQHF.

This clonotype was detected only a few times. This sequence joins TRBV6-2 or TRBV6-3 and TRBJ1-6, with D tentatively TRBD1 (5 bases). The germline V gene encodes CDR1 MNHEY and CDR2 SVGEGT. V lost 6 bases to trimming and J lost 8 bases, with 17 bases between them. The CDR3 runs to 15 residues. Here the CDR3 reads CASSPRQQFDSPLHF. CDR3 nucleotides: TGTGCCAGCAGCCCCCGACAGCAGTTCGATTCACCCCTCCACTTT.

This clonotype was found many times. The chain couples TRBV5-1 to TRBJ2-2; possibly TRBD2 for D (5 bases). There are 14 residues in the CDR3. Trimming stripped 4 bases from V and 3 bases from J, with 10 bases between. Germline V gives CDR1 SGHRS, CDR2 YFSETQ. CDR3 region: CASSRGPDTGELFF. CDR3 DNA sequence: TGCGCCAGCAGCCGGGGTCCTGACACCGGGGAGCTGTTTTTT.

This clonotype turned up a few times. The J gene is TRBJ1-4, the V gene TRBV19; D perhaps matches TRBD1 (5 bases). This CDR3 contains 15 residues. Trimming left V 5 bases short and J 4 bases short, with 14 bases between. Germline V gene lookup returns CDR1 LNHDA and CDR2 SQIVND (reference sequence). For the CDR3, the DNA is TGTGCCAGTAGTTCTTCCGGGACCGTTAATGAAAAACTGTTTTTT. Translated, it gives CASSSSGTVNEKLFF.

This clonotype was found many times. V is TRBV25-1 and J is TRBJ2-2; a possible D gene is TRBD1 (6 bases). This CDR3 has 14 amino acids. The V end lost 5 bases, the J end lost 7 bases, and 14 bases lay between the germline ends. The germline V gene encodes CDR1 MGHDK and CDR2 SYGVNS. The CDR3 loop is CASSSSRGGGELFF. The CDR3 bases are TGTGCCAGCAGTTCTTCCAGGGGTGGCGGGGAGCTGTTTTTT.

This clonotype occurred a few times. J is TRBJ1-5 and V is TRBV6-1; D ambiguous. This CDR3 has 12 residues. Germline V gene data show CDR1 as MNHNS and CDR2 as SASEGT. The V and J ends lost 7 bases and 5 bases respectively, with 9 bases between them. The CDR3 DNA is TGTGCCAGCAAATCTTTGGATCAGCCCCAGCATTTT. As protein: CASKSLDQPQHF.